The present T cell receptor (beta chain) was sequenced within a study of blood T cell repertoires in COVID-19. Across the whole study: PBMCs, B-cell-depleted T cells, or T cells provided the cDNA or gDNA that made up the material.

Produced via immunoSEQ multiplex PCR; TCRdb's table is partial and in-frame only. The table records hundreds of thousands of clones, 85% to 90% of them present only once. Trimming cost V 4 bases and J 5 bases, with 18 bases left between them. Germline values: CDR1 SGHNT, CDR2 YENEEA. This CDR3 has 16 amino acids. This TCR derives from a woman aged 50 to 65 with COVID-19, enrolled during active disease. The sequencing sample was made of peripheral blood. The V and J genes are TRBV11-3 and TRBJ2-1; tentative D call: TRBD2 (6 bases). The CDR3 bases are TGTGCCAGCAGCTCTAACCGGGACTGGCGGAACAATGAGCAGTTCTTC. Its translation: CASSSNRDWRNNEQFF.